This T cell receptor beta chain was recovered during a study of T cells in narcolepsy. Study background: Donors had narcolepsy type 1 or type 2, or were healthy controls. Regarding the study as a whole: Reportedly, autoreactive clonotypes were serially detected in patients' blood but not controls'. HCRT-specific and TRIB2-specific autoreactive clonotypes appeared among same-patient CSF and blood CD4+ clonotypes.

This CDR3 has 14 amino acids. CDR1 SNHLY and CDR2 FYNNEI come from the germline V gene. Trimming stripped 2 bases from V and 9 bases from J, with 14 bases between. Using immunoSEQ multiplex PCR, the repertoire was profiled, and TCRdb retains in-frame clones only, with some absent. The table shows under 30,000 clones, with 70% to 80% occurring only once. Comment on this clone: Its matching antigen is unknown.

The chain uses TRBV2 and TRBJ2-1; D is undetermined. This clonotype was sampled from a human donor with narcolepsy. Sequencing used CD45RA- memory CD4+ T cells from PBMCs. For the CDR3, the DNA is TGTGCCAGCAGTGAACCTAGAACCTTCGGTGAGCAGTTCTTC. It codes for CASSEPRTFGEQFF.